The clone carrying this T cell receptor (beta chain) was seen at least ten times. Its specificity is unknown. This record belongs to a study of T-cell memory formation after mild COVID-19. Across the whole study: Among the donors, TCR clusters were largely specific to each donor. The study's findings and limits: Among clones contracting day 15 to 85, CD4/CD8 was balanced, whereas later expanders leaned CD4+.

Constant-segment primers and 5'RACE yielded cDNA libraries for TCR alpha and TCR beta, each carrying sample barcodes and UMIs. In TCRdb, the 5' RACE reads were re-called with MiXCR into one record per CDR3 protein. The sample holds 350,000 to 450,000 distinct CDR3 sequences, around 14% seen once. The TCR originated in a young man who had mild COVID-19 (a few samples of this study predate the infection). Cell type and time point are not known. The specimen sequenced was PBMCs or a T cell subset sorted from them (not recorded which).

The CDR3 DNA reads TGTGCCAGCGGGCCCCGGGGGGGCTCACCCCTCCACTTT. Residues: CASGPRGGSPLHF. V is TRBV12-3 or TRBV12-4 and J is TRBJ1-6; D may be TRBD1 (6 bases). V lost 8 bases and J 10 bases, leaving 15 bases between the germline ends. This CDR3 comprises 13 residues.